The sequence of this T cell receptor (beta chain) was determined in a study of CD8 T cells in ankylosing spondylitis. The TCR beta libraries were generated through quantitative 5'-RACE incorporating molecular barcodes. TCRdb redid the calling of the 5' RACE reads with MiXCR, one entry per CDR3 protein. Of some 240,000 distinct CDR3 sequences in the sample, 15% to 20% are singletons; the top ten hold less than 35%. A word on this clonotype: Its antigen is unknown.

In germline, CDR1 is SGHTA, CDR2 FQGNSA. J gave up 1 base and V 3 bases, and 4 bases lay outside the gene matches. The CDR3 contains 15 residues. Study observations and caveats: Typical of ankylosing spondylitis blood, it appeared, was a TCR beta motif of eight highly homologous variants. Past studies reported some motif variants in reactive arthritis synovial fluid and blood. Disease-linked clones were reportedly significantly enriched in matched ankylosing spondylitis synovial fluid.

Specimen: blood, either unsorted or a sorted T cell fraction (not recorded which). This receptor was obtained from a male donor with ankylosing spondylitis or in good health (not recorded which). The genes are TRBV7-2 and TRBJ2-3; 7 bases match TRBD1. CDR3 DNA sequence: TGTGCCAGCAGCTTTGCCGGGACAGGCACAGATACGCAGTATTTT. Protein: CASSFAGTGTDTQYF.